Listed below are T cell receptor beta chains from one sample, sequenced in a study of CD8+ T cells in alopecia areata. Libraries were prepared by immunoSEQ multiplex PCR; TCRdb keeps only in-frame clonotypes and omits some of them. The repertoire consists of around 180,000 clones, with approximately 67% occurring once and the leading ten covering about 1.3%. The specimen comprised CD4+ T cells sorted from blood, sampled at approximately week 49, from a patient treated with tofacitinib. The source is a human donor with alopecia areata. CDR3s include the opening cysteine and the closing phenylalanine or tryptophan. Each record gives: D gene, V gene, J gene, clone size, CDR3 protein, CDR3 DNA. The D gene is left open where the match is weak. Clone size appears in some rows only: once, few, many, or a class for an expanded clone.

d_gene: TRBD1
v_gene: TRBV29-1
j_gene: TRBJ1-1
abundance: few
CDR3aa: CSVVRQGANTEAFF
CDR3nt: TGCAGCGTTGTTCGTCAGGGGGCGAACACTGAAGCTTTCTTT

d_gene: NA
v_gene: TRBV5-6
j_gene: TRBJ1-2
abundance: NA
CDR3aa: CASSFERNGYTF
CDR3nt: TGTGCCAGCAGCTTCGAGCGCAATGGCTACACCTTC

d_gene: TRBD2
v_gene: TRBV7-8
j_gene: TRBJ2-1
abundance: NA
CDR3aa: CASSLTSGGAEQFF
CDR3nt: TGTGCCAGCAGCTTAACTAGCGGGGGGGCTGAGCAGTTCTTC

d_gene: TRBD1
v_gene: TRBV5-1
j_gene: TRBJ1-1
abundance: few
CDR3aa: CASSEGTAMNTEAFF
CDR3nt: TGCGCCAGCAGCGAAGGGACAGCGATGAACACTGAAGCTTTCTTT

d_gene: NA
v_gene: TRBV6-5
j_gene: TRBJ2-3
abundance: NA
CDR3aa: CASGNPSTDTQYF
CDR3nt: TGTGCCAGCGGGAACCCTAGCACAGATACGCAGTATTTT

d_gene: NA
v_gene: TRBV15
j_gene: TRBJ2-2
abundance: NA
CDR3aa: CATSRATEYTGELFF
CDR3nt: TGTGCCACCAGCAGAGCGACAGAATACACCGGGGAGCTGTTTTTT

d_gene: TRBD1
v_gene: TRBV30
j_gene: TRBJ1-2
abundance: NA
CDR3aa: CAWRDSGQGPNYGYTF
CDR3nt: TGTGCCTGGAGGGATTCCGGACAGGGACCTAACTATGGCTACACCTTC

d_gene: NA
v_gene: TRBV11-2
j_gene: TRBJ2-5
abundance: NA
CDR3aa: CASSPLGGETQYF
CDR3nt: TGTGCCAGCAGCCCCTTAGGGGGAGAGACCCAGTACTTC

d_gene: NA
v_gene: TRBV29-1
j_gene: TRBJ2-4
abundance: NA
CDR3aa: CSVHTGTNTKNIQYF
CDR3nt: TGCAGCGTCCACACCGGGACAAATACCAAAAACATTCAGTACTTC

d_gene: NA
v_gene: TRBV5-6
j_gene: TRBJ1-2
abundance: NA
CDR3aa: CASSLGVTTNYGYTF
CDR3nt: TGTGCCAGCAGCTTGGGTGTCACCACTAACTATGGCTACACCTTC

d_gene: NA
v_gene: TRBV27
j_gene: TRBJ1-2
abundance: NA
CDR3aa: CASSFLGRKDGYTF
CDR3nt: TGTGCCAGCAGTTTTCTGGGACGGAAGGATGGCTACACCTTC

d_gene: NA
v_gene: TRBV29-1
j_gene: TRBJ2-6
abundance: few
CDR3aa: CSVEGSGANVLTF
CDR3nt: TGCAGCGTGGAAGGCTCTGGGGCCAACGTCCTGACTTTC

d_gene: NA
v_gene: TRBV29-1
j_gene: TRBJ1-1
abundance: NA
CDR3aa: CSVGLRVNTEAFF
CDR3nt: TGCAGCGTGGGACTCCGAGTGAACACTGAAGCTTTCTTT

d_gene: NA
v_gene: TRBV5-1
j_gene: TRBJ2-5
abundance: NA
CDR3aa: CASKPGSRGETQYF
CDR3nt: TGCGCCAGCAAGCCGGGTTCCCGGGGGGAGACCCAGTACTTC

d_gene: NA
v_gene: TRBV29-1
j_gene: TRBJ2-2
abundance: NA
CDR3aa: CSVTPGSSNTGELFF
CDR3nt: TGCAGCGTCACTCCGGGCTCCTCGAACACCGGGGAGCTGTTTTTT

d_gene: NA
v_gene: TRBV30
j_gene: TRBJ1-1
abundance: NA
CDR3aa: CAWSRNTEAFF
CDR3nt: TGTGCCTGGAGCCGGAACACTGAAGCTTTCTTT

d_gene: NA
v_gene: TRBV7-3
j_gene: TRBJ2-5
abundance: NA
CDR3aa: CASSLQDQETQYF
CDR3nt: TGTGCCAGCAGCTTACAGGACCAAGAGACCCAGTACTTC

d_gene: NA
v_gene: TRBV6-1
j_gene: TRBJ2-3
abundance: many
CDR3aa: CASSGTGSATQYF
CDR3nt: TGTGCCAGCAGTGGTACAGGGAGTGCTACGCAGTATTTT

d_gene: NA
v_gene: TRBV18
j_gene: TRBJ2-3
abundance: few
CDR3aa: CASSASLTRSGTDTQYF
CDR3nt: TGTGCCAGCTCAGCCAGTTTGACCAGATCGGGGACAGATACGCAGTATTTT

d_gene: NA
v_gene: TRBV30
j_gene: TRBJ1-2
abundance: NA
CDR3aa: CAWIKATHRPYGYTF
CDR3nt: TGTGCCTGGATAAAGGCGACCCACCGGCCCTATGGCTACACCTTC

d_gene: NA
v_gene: TRBV2
j_gene: TRBJ2-3
abundance: few
CDR3aa: CAGRTAQSRPDTQYF
CDR3nt: TGTGCCGGGCGGACAGCTCAAAGTCGTCCAGATACGCAGTATTTT

d_gene: NA
v_gene: TRBV30
j_gene: TRBJ1-1
abundance: NA
CDR3aa: CAWSVHGAWVNTEAFF
CDR3nt: TGTGCCTGGAGTGTCCACGGGGCCTGGGTGAACACTGAAGCTTTCTTT

d_gene: NA
v_gene: TRBV7-2
j_gene: TRBJ2-5
abundance: NA
CDR3aa: CASSLSPRETQYF
CDR3nt: TGTGCCAGCAGCTTGTCCCCTCGGGAGACCCAGTACTTC

d_gene: TRBD2
v_gene: TRBV30
j_gene: TRBJ2-7
abundance: NA
CDR3aa: CAWSVPGGGDKQYF
CDR3nt: TGTGCCTGGAGTGTACCGGGCGGGGGTGATAAGCAGTACTTC

d_gene: TRBD2
v_gene: TRBV5-6
j_gene: TRBJ2-7
abundance: NA
CDR3aa: CASSGGLAGDRYEQYF
CDR3nt: TGTGCCAGCAGCGGGGGACTAGCGGGGGACCGCTACGAGCAGTACTTC

d_gene: NA
v_gene: TRBV27
j_gene: TRBJ1-2
abundance: NA
CDR3aa: CASSPRQGPFGYTF
CDR3nt: TGTGCCAGCAGTCCGCGGCAGGGCCCCTTTGGCTACACCTTC

d_gene: NA
v_gene: TRBV10-3
j_gene: TRBJ2-5
abundance: NA
CDR3aa: CAISESKGQETQYF
CDR3nt: TGTGCCATCAGTGAGTCGAAGGGTCAAGAGACCCAGTACTTC

d_gene: TRBD2
v_gene: TRBV9
j_gene: TRBJ2-5
abundance: NA
CDR3aa: CASSVGSGVQETQYF
CDR3nt: TGTGCCAGCAGCGTAGGTAGCGGGGTTCAAGAGACCCAGTACTTC

d_gene: TRBD2
v_gene: TRBV7-2
j_gene: TRBJ2-5
abundance: NA
CDR3aa: CASRPSGGTLTQYF
CDR3nt: TGTGCCAGCAGACCTAGCGGGGGCACCCTGACCCAGTACTTC

d_gene: TRBD1
v_gene: TRBV30
j_gene: TRBJ1-5
abundance: NA
CDR3aa: CAWSPNRGSRQFQPQHF
CDR3nt: TGTGCCTGGAGTCCGAACAGGGGTTCTAGGCAGTTTCAGCCCCAGCATTTT

d_gene: NA
v_gene: TRBV5-1
j_gene: TRBJ2-1
abundance: few
CDR3aa: CASSQTGSSPGNEQFF
CDR3nt: TGCGCCAGCAGCCAAACAGGGAGCTCACCTGGCAATGAGCAGTTCTTC

d_gene: NA
v_gene: TRBV2
j_gene: TRBJ2-7
abundance: few
CDR3aa: CASSQPRRSYEQYF
CDR3nt: TGTGCCAGCAGTCAACCCCGACGTTCCTACGAGCAGTACTTC

d_gene: NA
v_gene: TRBV27
j_gene: TRBJ2-7
abundance: NA
CDR3aa: CASIGGSYEQYF
CDR3nt: TGTGCCAGCATAGGGGGTTCCTACGAGCAGTACTTC

d_gene: NA
v_gene: TRBV5-1
j_gene: TRBJ2-3
abundance: NA
CDR3aa: CASSLRLGTDTQYF
CDR3nt: TGCGCCAGCAGCTTGCGACTTGGCACAGATACGCAGTATTTT

d_gene: NA
v_gene: TRBV7-9
j_gene: TRBJ2-2
abundance: NA
CDR3aa: CASSPGQITGELFF
CDR3nt: TGTGCCAGCAGCCCTGGACAGATCACCGGGGAGCTGTTTTTT

d_gene: TRBD1
v_gene: TRBV30
j_gene: TRBJ1-5
abundance: NA
CDR3aa: CAWSMTGMGNQPQHF
CDR3nt: TGTGCCTGGAGTATGACAGGGATGGGCAATCAGCCCCAGCATTTT

d_gene: NA
v_gene: TRBV25-1
j_gene: TRBJ1-1
abundance: NA
CDR3aa: CASSEPGVRSTEAFF
CDR3nt: TGTGCCAGCAGTGAGCCTGGGGTGAGGAGCACTGAAGCTTTCTTT

d_gene: NA
v_gene: TRBV4-3
j_gene: TRBJ2-5
abundance: few
CDR3aa: CASSQERGAAETQYF
CDR3nt: TGCGCCAGCAGCCAAGAGAGGGGGGCCGCAGAGACCCAGTACTTC

d_gene: NA
v_gene: TRBV5-6
j_gene: TRBJ2-5
abundance: NA
CDR3aa: CASSPGNAGASETQYF
CDR3nt: TGTGCCAGCAGCCCTGGGAACGCGGGGGCTTCGGAGACCCAGTACTTC

d_gene: TRBD1
v_gene: TRBV4-3
j_gene: TRBJ1-2
abundance: few
CDR3aa: CASSGQGGYGYTF
CDR3nt: TGCGCCAGCAGTGGACAGGGTGGATATGGCTACACCTTC

d_gene: TRBD1
v_gene: TRBV28
j_gene: TRBJ1-2
abundance: NA
CDR3aa: CASRPTSGQGTLLNYGYTF
CDR3nt: TGTGCCAGCAGACCAACATCGGGACAGGGGACTCTACTCAACTATGGCTACACCTTC

d_gene: TRBD1
v_gene: TRBV4-3
j_gene: TRBJ1-2
abundance: NA
CDR3aa: CASSSLGQGYGYTF
CDR3nt: TGCGCCAGCAGTAGCTTGGGACAGGGCTATGGCTACACCTTC

d_gene: NA
v_gene: TRBV15
j_gene: TRBJ1-6
abundance: NA
CDR3aa: CATSRIGGLNSPLHF
CDR3nt: TGTGCCACCAGCAGAATAGGTGGTTTAAATTCACCCCTCCACTTT

d_gene: NA
v_gene: TRBV29-1
j_gene: TRBJ1-1
abundance: NA
CDR3aa: CSVSGQLNTEAFF
CDR3nt: TGCAGCGTCTCGGGACAACTGAACACTGAAGCTTTCTTT

d_gene: TRBD1
v_gene: TRBV29-1
j_gene: TRBJ2-5
abundance: many
CDR3aa: CSVVLQGNQETQYF
CDR3nt: TGCAGCGTCGTACTACAGGGGAACCAAGAGACCCAGTACTTC

d_gene: NA
v_gene: TRBV4-2
j_gene: TRBJ1-2
abundance: NA
CDR3aa: CASSQDHGVDGYTF
CDR3nt: TGTGCCAGCAGCCAAGATCATGGGGTAGATGGCTACACCTTC

d_gene: TRBD2
v_gene: TRBV6-5
j_gene: TRBJ2-2
abundance: NA
CDR3aa: CASSFTGGPSGELFF
CDR3nt: TGTGCCAGCAGTTTTACGGGGGGGCCGAGCGGGGAGCTGTTTTTT

d_gene: NA
v_gene: TRBV7-6
j_gene: TRBJ2-3
abundance: NA
CDR3aa: CASSLVEGADTQYF
CDR3nt: TGTGCCAGCAGCTTAGTAGAGGGTGCAGATACGCAGTATTTT

d_gene: NA
v_gene: TRBV7-2
j_gene: TRBJ2-2
abundance: NA
CDR3aa: CASSLISGTPNTGELFF
CDR3nt: TGTGCCAGCAGCTTAATTAGTGGGACACCGAACACCGGGGAGCTGTTTTTT

d_gene: TRBD2
v_gene: TRBV5-1
j_gene: TRBJ2-7
abundance: NA
CDR3aa: CASSGGLAVPYEQYF
CDR3nt: TGCGCCAGCAGCGGGGGACTAGCGGTCCCTTACGAGCAGTACTTC

d_gene: TRBD2
v_gene: TRBV29-1
j_gene: TRBJ2-7
abundance: NA
CDR3aa: CSVVAPGLAGGLGEQYF
CDR3nt: TGCAGCGTTGTTGCACCGGGACTAGCGGGGGGGCTTGGCGAGCAGTACTTC

d_gene: TRBD1
v_gene: TRBV9
j_gene: TRBJ1-1
abundance: NA
CDR3aa: CASSASFTGAGNTEAFF
CDR3nt: TGTGCCAGCAGCGCCTCATTCACAGGGGCCGGTAACACTGAAGCTTTCTTT

d_gene: NA
v_gene: TRBV30
j_gene: TRBJ2-2
abundance: NA
CDR3aa: CAWNPNETGELFF
CDR3nt: TGTGCCTGGAACCCGAATGAGACCGGGGAGCTGTTTTTT

d_gene: NA
v_gene: TRBV30
j_gene: TRBJ1-4
abundance: few
CDR3aa: CAWSVGGSNEKLFF
CDR3nt: TGTGCCTGGAGTGTAGGTGGAAGTAATGAAAAACTGTTTTTT

d_gene: NA
v_gene: TRBV30
j_gene: TRBJ2-1
abundance: few
CDR3aa: CAWSAVAAGEQFF
CDR3nt: TGTGCCTGGAGTGCCGTGGCAGCAGGTGAGCAGTTCTTC